The clone carrying this T cell receptor beta chain was detected a few times. Its cognate antigen is unknown. The data stem from a study of T cells in Graves' hyperthyroidism and ophthalmopathy. The CDR3 is 18 residues long. Germline lookup yields CDR1 LNHDA and CDR2 SQIVND (reference sequence). Trimming took off 2 bases at V and 0 bases at J, with 14 bases between the two ends. Template material for amplifying TCR beta CDR3 regions consisted of RNA transcripts. The TCR CDR3 first-round RT-PCR relied on the HTBI primer set. TCRdb analysed the multiplex PCR reads with MiXCR anew, one entry per CDR3 protein. Among 550,000 to 650,000 distinct CDR3 sequences, more than 11% were seen once, and the ten largest hold 5.8%. Diagnoses rested on clinical symptoms, serum thyroxine and TRAb, thyroid ultrasound and orbital computed tomography. The authors took PBMCs from roughly 9.5 ml fresh peripheral blood. Whole-study findings and limits: Among thyroid clonotypes expanded above 0.001, most also appeared in blood. Model-based prediction identified ophthalmopathy a median about 6.8 months prior to its onset.

V is TRBV19 and J is TRBJ2-6; D might be TRBD1 (6 bases). The sequence was obtained from a woman aged 25 to 39 with Graves' hyperthyroidism that later progressed to Graves' ophthalmopathy. The specimen was blood. The CDR3 region is CASSIPPGAISGANVLTF. Here the CDR3 DNA reads TGTGCCAGTAGTATACCGCCAGGGGCCATCTCTGGGGCCAACGTCCTGACTTTC.